Listed here is a single T cell receptor (beta chain). Reverse transcription of extracted RNA yielded cDNA, which provided the sequencing template. Sequencing was performed with immunoSEQ multiplex PCR; in TCRdb, only in-frame clones are kept and a portion is missing. Of roughly 200,000 clones listed, 56% are singletons. This entry belongs to a study of CD8+ T cells in alopecia areata. The V gene lost 2 bases and the J gene lost 0 bases, with 10 bases spanning the gap. The CDR3 sequence is 15 residues long. Germline CDR1 is PRHDT and CDR2 is FYEKMQ (reference sequence). This chain uses TRBV13 with TRBJ1-1; D remains ambiguous. The sequenced material came from CD8+ T cells sorted from blood. This TCR was sampled from a human donor in good health. CDR3 DNA: TGTGCCAGCAGCTTATGGCGGAGGCTGAACACTGAAGCTTTCTTT. It yields the protein CASSLWRRLNTEAFF.